The 3 T cell receptor beta chains listed next were all sequenced from one sample in a study of OX40 agonist ivuxolimab in advanced cancers. The table came from immunoSEQ multiplex PCR; TCRdb's copy has only in-frame clones and leaves some out. The sample has roughly 80,000 clones, about 82% seen once. Specimen: CD4+ or CD8+ T cells sorted from blood, collected in a trial of the OX40 agonist ivuxolimab. These receptors came from an adult with an advanced solid tumor such as melanoma, head and neck, liver or kidney cancer.

The V and J genes are TRBV18 and TRBJ2-3; D is undetermined. V was pared by 4 bases and J by 2 bases, with 4 bases between. CDR3 length: 12 amino acids. Germline V gene data show CDR1 as KGHSH and CDR2 as LQKENI. CDR3 amino acids: CASSLNTDTQYF. DNA for the CDR3: TGTGCCAGCTCACTAAACACAGATACGCAGTATTTT.

The J gene is TRBJ2-7, the V gene TRBV30; no firm D call. The V gene lost 4 bases and the J gene lost 4 bases, with 11 bases spanning the gap. Germline CDR1 is GTSNPN and CDR2 is SVGIG (reference sequence). This CDR3 contains 12 residues. The CDR3 protein is CAWTRSAYEQYF. In DNA, the CDR3 is TGTGCCTGGACCCGGTCCGCGTACGAGCAGTACTTC.

The V and J genes are TRBV5-1 and TRBJ1-1; the D is unclear. Germline lookup yields CDR1 SGHRS and CDR2 YFSETQ. The CDR3 totals 13 residues. V was pared by 0 bases and J by 0 bases, with 3 bases between. CDR3 bases: TGCGCCAGCAGCTTGGCAGTGAACACTGAAGCTTTCTTT. Translated, it gives CASSLAVNTEAFF.